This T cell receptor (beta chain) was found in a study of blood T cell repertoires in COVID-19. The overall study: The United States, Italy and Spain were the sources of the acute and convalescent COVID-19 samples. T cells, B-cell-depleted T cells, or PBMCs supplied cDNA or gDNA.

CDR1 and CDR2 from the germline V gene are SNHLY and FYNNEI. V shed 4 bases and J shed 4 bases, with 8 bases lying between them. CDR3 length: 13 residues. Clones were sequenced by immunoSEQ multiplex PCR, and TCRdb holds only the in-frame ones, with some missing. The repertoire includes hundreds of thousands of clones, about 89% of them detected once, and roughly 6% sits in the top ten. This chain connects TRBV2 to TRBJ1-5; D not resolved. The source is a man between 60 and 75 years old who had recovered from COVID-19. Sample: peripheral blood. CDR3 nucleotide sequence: TGTGCCAGCAGTGCTCAGTTAAATCAGCCCCAGCATTTT. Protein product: CASSAQLNQPQHF. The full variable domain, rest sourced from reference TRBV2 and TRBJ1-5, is EPEVTQTPSHQVTQMGQEVILRCVPISNHLYFYWYRQILGQKVEFLVSFYNNEISEKSEIFDDQFSVERPDGSNFTLKIRSTKLEDSAMYFCASSAQLNQPQHFGDGTRLSIL.